Detailed here is one T cell receptor beta chain. From germline, CDR1 is SGHDT and CDR2 YYEEEE. The CDR3 has 15 residues. V gave up 5 bases and J gave up 6 bases, with 18 bases separating them. The sample originates from a study of blood T cell repertoires in COVID-19. Study background: Sample material is recorded as cDNA or gDNA derived from T cells, B-cell-depleted T cells, or PBMCs.

Original data processing: Estimation of nucleated cell counts relied on the amplification of reference gene primers. TCRdb keeps only in-frame clones here, not all; method: immunoSEQ multiplex PCR. V and J calls and clone size are those listed in that table; D and trimming were worked out from the DNA. Of 57,000 or so clones in the sample, about 90% are singletons; the top ten hold 13% to 15%. This rearrangement joins TRBV5-6 to TRBJ1-5; the D gene is possibly TRBD1 (5 bases). Source material: peripheral blood. The sequence was obtained from a human donor in a cohort sampled during active COVID-19. DNA of the CDR3: TGTGCCAGCAGATCGTCCTTCAGGGCAAGTCAGCCCCAGCATTTT. Its translation is CASRSSFRASQPQHF.